Listed below are T cell receptor beta chains from one sample, sequenced in a study of T cell repertoires in cytomegalovirus infection. TCRdb ran MiXCR on the reads and lists one entry per CDR3 protein. The table records about 320,000 distinct CDR3 sequences, 9% to 9.5% of them present only once. Material for sequencing was PBMCs. The receptors were sampled from a human donor in good health (CMV status not recorded). Some clones in this sample may be carry-over from other donors' samples. Both conserved end residues are part of each CDR3. Fields, in order: V gene, J gene, D gene, clone size, CDR3 DNA, CDR3 protein. D genes are given only for firm matches. Where a row states a size, it is once, few, many or the class of an expanded clone; other rows omit it.

V: TRBV7-7
J: TRBJ2-1
D: TRBD1
size: many
DNA: TGTGCCAGCAGCTTAGGGACAGGGGGCGGACTAGCTTCACCTGAGCAGTTCTTC
CDR3: CASSLGTGGGLASPEQFF

V: TRBV5-1
J: TRBJ2-3
D: .
size: many
DNA: TGCGCCAGCAGCCGCCCGGAGCTCACAGATACGCAGTATTTT
CDR3: CASSRPELTDTQYF

V: TRBV24-1
J: TRBJ2-5
D: TRBD1
size: .
DNA: TGTGCCACCAGTGCCCCCTGGACAGGGGGGAGTGAGACCCAGTACTTC
CDR3: CATSAPWTGGSETQYF

V: TRBV7-2
J: TRBJ2-6
D: .
size: many
DNA: TGTGCCAGCAGCTTATTGCCTGCCGGGGGAGGGGCCAACGTCCTGACTTTC
CDR3: CASSLLPAGGGANVLTF

V: TRBV6-6
J: TRBJ2-3
D: TRBD2
size: .
DNA: TGTGCCAGCACCATAATTAGCGGGCTGAGCACAGATACGCAGTATTTT
CDR3: CASTIISGLSTDTQYF

V: TRBV6-5
J: TRBJ2-1
D: .
size: few
DNA: TGTGCCAGCAGTTATAGAGGGAGGGGGTCCTACAATGAGCAGTTCTTC
CDR3: CASSYRGRGSYNEQFF

V: TRBV4-1
J: TRBJ2-5
D: TRBD2
size: .
DNA: TGCGCCAGCAGCCAAGATCGGCGGGAGGGGGCAGAGACCCAGTACTTC
CDR3: CASSQDRREGAETQYF

V: TRBV25-1
J: TRBJ2-3
D: .
size: many
DNA: TGTGCCACCAGTCGGGACTCGAACACAGATACGCAGTATTTT
CDR3: CATSRDSNTDTQYF

V: TRBV7-2
J: TRBJ2-2
D: TRBD1
size: many
DNA: TGTGCCAGCAGCTTGACAGGGGCGAACACCGGGGAGCTGTTTTTT
CDR3: CASSLTGANTGELFF

V: TRBV19
J: TRBJ1-2
D: TRBD1
size: many
DNA: TGTGCCAGCAAGCAAACAGGGGAGCCCGACATGAGTGGCTACACCTTC
CDR3: CASKQTGEPDMSGYTF

V: TRBV9
J: TRBJ2-5
D: .
size: few
DNA: TGTGCCAGCAGCGTAGGGGGTCAGTACCAAGAGACCCAGTACTTC
CDR3: CASSVGGQYQETQYF

V: TRBV20-1
J: TRBJ1-3
D: .
size: few
DNA: TGCAGTGCTAGAGATCAGGGATCGACTGGAAACACCATATATTTT
CDR3: CSARDQGSTGNTIYF

V: TRBV15
J: TRBJ2-2
D: TRBD2
size: .
DNA: TGTGCCACCAGCAGAGATCGAGGGCTAGCGGCAAACACCGGGGAGCTGTTTTTT
CDR3: CATSRDRGLAANTGELFF

V: TRBV4-2
J: TRBJ2-7
D: .
size: .
DNA: TGTGCCAGCAGCCATTCGTCCGGGGGACGTAGCTCCTACGAGCAGTACTTC
CDR3: CASSHSSGGRSSYEQYF

V: TRBV6-6
J: TRBJ2-7
D: .
size: few
DNA: TGTGCCAGCTGGAAAGGGTTCGACGAGCAGTACTTC
CDR3: CASWKGFDEQYF

V: TRBV4-3
J: TRBJ2-5
D: .
size: many
DNA: TGCGCCAGCAGCCAAGGAGGAGTTTCGGGAGCGCTCGAAGAGACCCAGTACTTC
CDR3: CASSQGGVSGALEETQYF

V: TRBV27
J: TRBJ2-1
D: TRBD2
size: few
DNA: TGTGCCAGCAGTAAACTAGCGGGAGGCTACAATGAGCAGTTCTTC
CDR3: CASSKLAGGYNEQFF

V: TRBV5-8
J: TRBJ1-1
D: .
size: .
DNA: TGTGCCAGCAGCCTGCGGGGCAGCCGGAACACTGAAGCTTTCTTT
CDR3: CASSLRGSRNTEAFF

V: TRBV7-9
J: TRBJ2-3
D: TRBD1
size: .
DNA: TGTGCCAGCAGGATCGGGACAGACTATACGCAGTATTTT
CDR3: CASRIGTDYTQYF

V: TRBV4-1
J: TRBJ1-3
D: .
size: few
DNA: TGCGCCAGCAGCCAAGCGGACTCTGGAAACACCATATATTTT
CDR3: CASSQADSGNTIYF

V: TRBV4-3
J: TRBJ2-7
D: TRBD1
size: .
DNA: TGCGCCAGCAGCGTCGCCGGGACAGGGAGCTCCTACGAGCAGTACTTC
CDR3: CASSVAGTGSSYEQYF

V: TRBV27
J: TRBJ2-1
D: .
size: few
DNA: TGTGCCAGCAGTTTATCGGGCGGGTGGGGGAGTAGCAATGAGCAGTTCTTC
CDR3: CASSLSGGWGSSNEQFF

V: TRBV19
J: TRBJ1-5
D: TRBD1
size: few
DNA: TGTGCCAGTAGTATCGACAGGGGCCATGTTACAGCCCAGCATTTT
CDR3: CASSIDRGHVTAQHF

V: TRBV7-9
J: TRBJ1-2
D: .
size: many
DNA: TGTGCCACTGAAGAGCAGAGCTATGGCTACACCTTC
CDR3: CATEEQSYGYTF

V: TRBV28
J: TRBJ1-1
D: .
size: many
DNA: TGTGCCAGCAGGCGATCCAGGGTGGGCACTGAAGCTTTCTTT
CDR3: CASRRSRVGTEAFF

V: TRBV4-1
J: TRBJ2-2
D: .
size: many
DNA: TGCGCCAGCAGCCAAGTCCCGAACACCGGGGAGCTGTTTTTT
CDR3: CASSQVPNTGELFF

V: TRBV7-3
J: TRBJ1-1
D: TRBD1
size: .
DNA: TGTGCCAGCAGCTCACAAGGACAGGTCACTGAAGCTTTCTTT
CDR3: CASSSQGQVTEAFF

V: TRBV7-2
J: TRBJ2-1
D: .
size: many
DNA: TGTGCCAGCAGCTCTTGGCCCCGCATGACGGGTGAGCAGTTCTTC
CDR3: CASSSWPRMTGEQFF

V: TRBV18
J: TRBJ1-1
D: .
size: few
DNA: TGTGCCAGCTCAGCAGACAGCCTCTACACTGAAGCTTTCTTT
CDR3: CASSADSLYTEAFF

V: TRBV6-5
J: TRBJ2-1
D: .
size: .
DNA: TGTGCCAGCAGTCAGGGGGGGGGGTATGAGCAGTTCTTC
CDR3: CASSQGGGYEQFF

V: TRBV7-9
J: TRBJ2-1
D: TRBD2
size: many
DNA: TGTGCCAGCAGCAAAACGGGGGGACCACGCGGGGAGCAGTTCTTC
CDR3: CASSKTGGPRGEQFF

V: TRBV6-2/TRBV6-3
J: TRBJ2-1
D: .
size: medium-sized
DNA: TGTGCCAGCAGTTACGGGACAAGGGGGGGCAATGAGCAGTTCTTC
CDR3: CASSYGTRGGNEQFF

V: TRBV7-2
J: TRBJ1-3
D: .
size: many
DNA: TGTGCCAGCAGCCCGGGAACAGGGATTTGGAACACCATATATTTT
CDR3: CASSPGTGIWNTIYF

V: TRBV7-2
J: TRBJ2-2
D: .
size: many
DNA: TGTGCCAGCAGCTCATATCCTCTAATGGACTATTCAGTCGGGGAGCTGTTTTTT
CDR3: CASSSYPLMDYSVGELFF

V: TRBV12-3/TRBV12-4
J: TRBJ1-3
D: TRBD1
size: many
DNA: TGTGCCAGCAGGTCCGGGACAGGGATCGGAAACACCATATATTTT
CDR3: CASRSGTGIGNTIYF

V: TRBV14
J: TRBJ2-2
D: .
size: few
DNA: TGTGCCAGCAGCGAACAAGGGAGCGGGGAGCTGTTTTTT
CDR3: CASSEQGSGELFF

V: TRBV7-2
J: TRBJ1-1
D: .
size: many
DNA: TGTGCCAGCAGCTTTCGGCCAGACTCTTGGGGCACTGAAGCTTTCTTT
CDR3: CASSFRPDSWGTEAFF

V: TRBV7-2
J: TRBJ2-5
D: .
size: .
DNA: TGTGCCAGCAGCTTACGCAGGGAGAGGACCCAGTACTTC
CDR3: CASSLRRERTQYF

V: TRBV7-9
J: TRBJ1-6
D: .
size: few
DNA: TGTGCCAGCAGCTTTCGGGGCCAGGGGTCTTCTTCACCCCTCCACTTT
CDR3: CASSFRGQGSSSPLHF

V: TRBV7-2
J: TRBJ1-2
D: .
size: many
DNA: TGTGCCAGCAGCTTGTTACCGGACTTCGACTATGGCTACACCTTC
CDR3: CASSLLPDFDYGYTF

V: TRBV28
J: TRBJ2-7
D: .
size: .
DNA: TGTGCCAGCAGACCCCAGGGGCGCCACGAGCAGTACTTC
CDR3: CASRPQGRHEQYF

V: TRBV6-2/TRBV6-3
J: TRBJ2-6
D: .
size: .
DNA: TGTGCCAACAGCGACGGCACTTTCATCTCTGGGGCCAACGTCCTGACTTTC
CDR3: CANSDGTFISGANVLTF

V: TRBV12-3/TRBV12-4
J: TRBJ2-2
D: TRBD1
size: .
DNA: TGTGCCAGCAGTTTCCCTAGGGGACAGGGGAGGCGGGAGCTGTTTTTT
CDR3: CASSFPRGQGRRELFF

V: TRBV28
J: TRBJ1-5
D: .
size: .
DNA: TGTGCCAGCAACGACGGCTATCAGCCCCAGCATTTT
CDR3: CASNDGYQPQHF

V: TRBV15
J: TRBJ2-7
D: .
size: many
DNA: TGTGCCACGTACCAGACAGGTACCTACGAGCAGTACTTC
CDR3: CATYQTGTYEQYF

V: TRBV28
J: TRBJ2-7
D: TRBD1
size: many
DNA: TGTGCCAGCAGTGGATCCGGGACAGGAAGGGCCGAGCAGTACTTC
CDR3: CASSGSGTGRAEQYF

V: TRBV4-3
J: TRBJ1-1
D: .
size: many
DNA: TGCGCCAGCAGCCAAGCGTGGGACACTGAAGCTTTCTTT
CDR3: CASSQAWDTEAFF

V: TRBV4-1
J: TRBJ1-1
D: .
size: .
DNA: TGCGCCAGCAGCCAAGTGGGGACGACCACTGAAGCTTTCTTT
CDR3: CASSQVGTTTEAFF

V: TRBV29-1
J: TRBJ1-1
D: TRBD1
size: few
DNA: TGCAGCGTTGGACAGGGAGCTAGTGAAGCTTTCTTT
CDR3: CSVGQGASEAFF

V: TRBV12-3/TRBV12-4
J: TRBJ1-6
D: TRBD1
size: many
DNA: TGTGCCAGCAGTTTGACAGGGGGCGATTCACCCCTCCACTTT
CDR3: CASSLTGGDSPLHF

V: TRBV7-9
J: TRBJ2-7
D: TRBD2
size: few
DNA: TGTGCCACCAAGGGAGGGCCCTACGAGCAGTACTTC
CDR3: CATKGGPYEQYF

V: TRBV7-8
J: TRBJ1-1
D: .
size: few
DNA: TGTGCCAGCAGCTTAGGTGGGGGGTATAACACTGAAGCTTTCTTT
CDR3: CASSLGGGYNTEAFF

V: TRBV30
J: TRBJ2-2
D: TRBD1
size: few
DNA: TGTGCCTGGAGGGGACAGGGGTTCGGGGAGCTGTTTTTT
CDR3: CAWRGQGFGELFF

V: TRBV28
J: TRBJ2-4
D: .
size: .
DNA: TGTGCCAGCAGTTCTCCGTATTCATCTCTCATTCAGTACTTC
CDR3: CASSSPYSSLIQYF

V: TRBV7-2
J: TRBJ2-1
D: TRBD2
size: many
DNA: TGTGCCAGCAGCTTAGCTCCGGGACTAGGGGCTTACAATGAGCAGTTCTTC
CDR3: CASSLAPGLGAYNEQFF

V: TRBV7-2
J: TRBJ2-2
D: TRBD1
size: many
DNA: TGTGCCAGCAGCTCACAGGGGGCGGTCACCGGGGAGCTGTTTTTT
CDR3: CASSSQGAVTGELFF

V: TRBV11-2
J: TRBJ2-1
D: TRBD2
size: many
DNA: TGTGCCAGCAGCTTAGGCTTAAGCGGGGACAATGAGCAGTTCTTC
CDR3: CASSLGLSGDNEQFF

V: TRBV7-2
J: TRBJ2-1
D: .
size: many
DNA: TGTGCCAGCAGCCTACTACCGGGTTTGGATGAGCAGTTCTTC
CDR3: CASSLLPGLDEQFF

V: TRBV7-2
J: TRBJ1-6
D: .
size: many
DNA: TGTGCCAGCAGCTCATTCAGGGTGTCGGGGAATTCACCCCTCCACTTT
CDR3: CASSSFRVSGNSPLHF